The 22 T cell receptor beta chains in this list originate from one sample, sequenced in a study of blood T cell repertoires in COVID-19. The table came from immunoSEQ multiplex PCR; TCRdb's copy has only in-frame clones and leaves some out. This sample has around 280,000 clones, with 85% to 90% found just once. Sequenced material: peripheral blood. The receptors here all came from a man aged 70-80 years with acute or convalescent COVID-19.

This chain connects TRBV18 to TRBJ2-3, with 8 bases identical to TRBD1. The CDR3 runs 15 residues. The V segment lost 2 bases and the J segment 4 bases; nucleotides outside the gene matches: 5. The germline gives CDR1 KGHSH, CDR2 LQKENI. This chain's CDR3 is CASSPNKQGADTQYF. CDR3 nucleotides: TGTGCCAGCTCACCAAATAAACAGGGGGCAGATACGCAGTATTTT.

V is TRBV4-1 and J is TRBJ1-6; the D is unclear. Germline CDR1 and CDR2: MGHRA and YSYEKL. The CDR3 is made up of 16 amino acids. V lost 0 bases and J lost 7, with 13 bases in between. This CDR3 is CASSQEGGMGNSPLHF. CDR3 nucleotides: TGCGCCAGCAGCCAAGAAGGAGGAATGGGCAATTCACCCCTCCACTTT.

This rearrangement joins TRBV5-4 to TRBJ2-1, with TRBD2 identical over 15 bases. Per the germline V gene, CDR1 is SGHNT and CDR2 is YYREEE (reference sequence). With V trimmed by 3 bases and J by 9 bases, 1 base remained unmatched. The CDR3 runs 14 residues. For the CDR3, the DNA is TGTGCCAGCAGCTCGGGACTAGCGGGGGGTGAGCAGTTCTTC. Protein: CASSSGLAGGEQFF.

In its sample, this clone was seen once. V usage is TRBV19 and J usage is TRBJ2-4; TRBD2 matches 12 bases. The CDR3 runs to 16 residues. With V trimmed by 4 bases and J by 4 bases, 5 bases remained unmatched. Germline assignment: CDR1 LNHDA and CDR2 SQIVND (reference sequence). The CDR3: CASSTLAGGVKNIQYF. The CDR3 nucleotides are TGTGCCAGTAGTACACTAGCGGGGGGCGTGAAAAACATTCAGTACTTC.

V and J are TRBV11-3 and TRBJ2-1; 8 nucleotides agree with TRBD2. The germline gives CDR1 SGHNT, CDR2 YENEEA. The CDR3 contains 13 residues. V lost 0 bases and J lost 15; bases outside the gene matches: 7. The CDR3 protein is CASSLDSSGRRFF. CDR3 DNA sequence: TGTGCCAGCAGCTTAGATTCCAGCGGGAGACGGTTCTTC.

The V gene is TRBV19, the J gene TRBJ1-6, with a tentative D call TRBD1 (5 bases). Germline CDR1 is LNHDA and CDR2 is SQIVND (reference sequence). The V end lost 7 bases, the J end lost 9 bases, and 16 bases lay between the germline ends. The length of the CDR3 is 14 residues. The CDR3 DNA is TGTGCCAGTAAACCTCTGCAGGGAAGTTCACCCCTCCACTTT. Its translation: CASKPLQGSSPLHF. The whole variable domain, filled in from reference TRBV19 and TRBJ1-6, reads DGGITQSPKYLFRKEGQNVTLSCEQNLNHDAMYWYRQDPGQGLRLIYYSQIVNDFQKGDIAEGYSVSREKKESFPLTVTSAQKNPTAFYLCASKPLQGSSPLHFGNGTRLTVT.

The V call is TRBV7-6, the J call TRBJ2-1; 10 bases line up with TRBD2. This CDR3 comprises 15 residues. J gave up 3 bases and V 2 bases, and 1 base lay outside the gene matches. Germline V gives CDR1 SGHVS, CDR2 FNYEAQ. CDR3 nucleotide sequence: TGTGCCAGCAGCTTATCTAGCGGGAGCTACAATGAGCAGTTCTTC. Translating it yields CASSLSSGSYNEQFF.

J is TRBJ2-5 and V is TRBV6-2 or TRBV6-3, with 9 bases matching TRBD2. Losses at the gene ends were 0 bases for V and 5 bases for J; bases not matched to a gene: 13. This CDR3 comprises 18 residues. From germline, CDR1 is MNHEY and CDR2 SVGEGT. This chain's CDR3 is CASSYSIAGVSGFETQYF. The CDR3 coding sequence is TGTGCCAGCAGTTACTCGATAGCGGGAGTCTCGGGTTTCGAGACCCAGTACTTC.

The rearrangement links TRBV27 to TRBJ1-3; D unclear. Germline CDR1 reads MNHEY; CDR2 reads SMNVEV (reference sequence). The CDR3 is 14 residues long. The ends were cut back, 3 bases at V and 2 bases at J, with 8 bases in the middle. The CDR3 region has the DNA TGTGCCAGCAGTTTCGCAGGCCCTGGAAACACCATATATTTT. This sequence encodes CASSFAGPGNTIYF.

The V call is TRBV28, the J call TRBJ1-2, with unresolved D. Germline V gene sequence: CDR1 MDHEN, CDR2 SYDVKM. The V and J ends lost 8 bases and 5 bases respectively, with 12 bases between them. This CDR3 region has 12 residues. The CDR3 sequence: CASGLAGYGYTF. As DNA, the CDR3 is TGTGCCAGCGGTCTGGCGGGGTATGGCTACACCTTC.

This chain uses TRBV4-2 with TRBJ1-4; the D gene is possibly TRBD1 (6 bases). Germline assignment: CDR1 LGHNA and CDR2 YNFKEQ. V lost 2 bases and J 3 bases, leaving 10 bases between the germline ends. The CDR3 has 15 amino acids. The CDR3 DNA is TGTGCCAGCAGCCAACAGGGACAATCTAATGAAAAACTGTTTTTT. Amino acid sequence: CASSQQGQSNEKLFF.

This clone has a handful of counts. The chain combines TRBV5-5 with TRBJ1-6, with TRBD1 identical over 8 bases. V was pared by 4 bases and J by 9 bases, with 6 bases of the junction left unmatched. The CDR3 covers 14 residues. The germline gives CDR1 SGHKS, CDR2 YYEKEE (reference sequence). Written as DNA, the CDR3 is TGTGCCAGCAGCCACGGGACAGGAGGTTCACCCCTCCACTTT. Residues: CASSHGTGGSPLHF.

V is TRBV5-1 and J is TRBJ2-5; 12 bases line up with TRBD1. The J segment lost 5 bases and the V segment lost 6 bases, leaving 5 bases of the junction unmatched. Germline V gene lookup returns CDR1 SGHRS and CDR2 YFSETQ. This CDR3 comprises 14 residues. The CDR3 bases are TGCGCCAGCAACTGGGACAGGGGGCGCGAGACCCAGTACTTC. Amino acids: CASNWDRGRETQYF.

This sequence joins TRBV5-1 and TRBJ2-7; TRBD1 aligns across 7 bases. The germline V gene encodes CDR1 SGHRS and CDR2 YFSETQ. This CDR3 spans 15 amino acids. V was pared by 0 bases and J by 0 bases, with 3 bases of the junction left unmatched. In DNA form, the CDR3 reads TGCGCCAGCAGCTTGGGGGGACAGAGCTCCTACGAGCAGTACTTC. This encodes CASSLGGQSSYEQYF.

V is TRBV28 and J is TRBJ1-5; 8 bases match TRBD1. Germline assignment: CDR1 MDHEN and CDR2 SYDVKM. The CDR3 consists of 13 residues. With V trimmed by 5 bases and J by 8 bases, 5 bases remained unmatched. The CDR3 here is CASSLHRGEPQHF. In DNA form, the CDR3 reads TGTGCCAGCAGTCTCCACAGGGGGGAGCCCCAGCATTTT. The full variable domain, completed using reference TRBV28 and TRBJ1-5, is DVKVTQSSRYLVKRTGEKVFLECVQDMDHENMFWYRQDPGLGLRLIYFSYDVKMKEKGDIPEGYSVSREKKERFSLILESASTNQTSMYLCASSLHRGEPQHFGDGTRLSIL.

The chain combines TRBV28 with TRBJ2-1; tentatively, D is TRBD2 (6 bases). The CDR3 contains 15 residues. Germline V lookup: CDR1 MDHEN, CDR2 SYDVKM. V lost 6 bases, J lost 4 bases, and 16 bases lay in between. The CDR3 region is CASRDEDYRYNEQFF. For the CDR3, the DNA is TGTGCCAGCAGGGACGAGGACTACCGTTACAATGAGCAGTTCTTC.

For this clone: The identical CDR3 is also encoded by other nucleotide sequences in the sample. CDR3 amino acids: CASSGGTDNSPLHF. For the CDR3, the DNA is TGTGCCAGCAGCGGGGGGACAGATAATTCACCCCTCCACTTT. This chain connects TRBV5-5 to TRBJ1-6; 7 bases align to TRBD1. CDR3 length: 14 amino acids. In germline, CDR1 is SGHKS, CDR2 YYEKEE (reference sequence). J was trimmed by 5 bases and V by 4 bases; bases with no gene match: 3.

This clone was seen a handful of times. The chain links TRBV7-9 to TRBJ2-2, with 7 bases aligning to TRBD2. J gave up 0 bases and V 2 bases, and 9 bases lay outside the gene matches. This CDR3 spans 18 amino acids. Germline lookup yields CDR1 SEHNR and CDR2 FQNEAQ (reference sequence). The CDR3 DNA follows: TGTGCCAGCAGCTTACGAGCGGGTAGCGGGTCGAACACCGGGGAGCTGTTTTTT. It is translated as CASSLRAGSGSNTGELFF.

This sequence joins TRBV11-2 and TRBJ2-2, with TRBD2 matching over 8 bases. The CDR3 extends over 16 amino acids. After removal of 5 bases from V and 5 bases from J, the junction contained 10 bases not matched to a gene. Germline CDR1 is SGHAT and CDR2 is FQNNGV. The CDR3 sequence: CASSRQRLAGTGELFF. CDR3 in DNA: TGTGCCAGCAGCCGACAGAGGTTAGCGGGGACCGGGGAGCTGTTTTTT.

The rearrangement links TRBV24-1 to TRBJ1-5; D unresolved. CDR3 size: 14 residues. Germline CDR1 reads KGHDR; CDR2 reads SFDVKD. The ends were cut back, 5 bases at V and 4 bases at J, with 11 bases in the middle. The CDR3 DNA sequence: TGTGCCACCAGTGCCTCAACAAAGAATCAGCCCCAGCATTTT. This translates into CATSASTKNQPQHF.

The chain employs TRBV5-6 and TRBJ1-2; possible D gene TRBD1, 5 bases. The CDR3 totals 14 residues. Trimming shortened V by 0 bases and J by 8 bases, and 14 bases separated the two germline ends. In germline, CDR1 is SGHDT, CDR2 YYEEEE. The CDR3 is CASSLGLRGSGYTF. In DNA form, the CDR3 reads TGTGCCAGCAGCTTGGGTTTAAGGGGAAGCGGCTACACCTTC.

V usage is TRBV13 and J usage is TRBJ2-1; 11 bases align to TRBD1. V lost 5 bases, J lost 8 bases, and 11 bases stayed unmatched. The CDR3 length is 16 residues. CDR1 and CDR2 (germline): PRHDT, FYEKMQ (reference sequence). The CDR3 sequence is CASSNWDRGSEDEQFF. Here the CDR3 DNA reads TGTGCCAGCAGCAACTGGGACAGGGGGTCGGAGGATGAGCAGTTCTTC.